A single count supports the clone carrying this TCR beta chain. Sequencing used immunoSEQ multiplex PCR; TCRdb keeps in-frame clones, though not all of them. The sample holds 200,000 to 250,000 clones, around 85% seen once. Germline trimming cut 4 bases from V and 11 bases from J; bases unmatched to any gene: 13. Germline-derived CDR1 and CDR2 are MDHEN and SYDVKM. This CDR3 contains 15 residues. This record belongs to a study of blood T cell repertoires in COVID-19. About the research overall: Samples came from the United States, Italy and Spain, spanning acute and convalescent COVID-19.

Sequencing input: PBMCs or T cells enriched from blood (not recorded which). This clonotype was sampled from a woman aged 40 to 50 with acute COVID-19. The chain recombines TRBV28 with TRBJ2-4; 8 bases map to TRBD2. The CDR3 region has the DNA TGTGCCAGCAGTTCCCCAACCCCTCCGGGGGGGGTTCAGTACTTC. Its translation is CASSSPTPPGGVQYF.